This is a list of T cell receptor beta chains from one sample in a study of cytotoxic CD8 clonotypes in ibrutinib-treated CLL. Using immunoSEQ multiplex PCR, the repertoire was profiled, and TCRdb retains in-frame clones only, with some absent. This table has tens of thousands of clones, roughly 77% appearing once. This specimen was PBMCs, taken after 12 months of ibrutinib treatment. These receptors all stem from a human donor with chronic lymphocytic leukemia. Each CDR3 is given with its conserved first and last residue.

J gene | V gene | CDR3 protein
TRBJ1-1 | TRBV7-8 | CASSFGDGNTEAFF
TRBJ2-7 | TRBV9 | CASSVVGGAPGSYEQYF
TRBJ1-2 | TRBV6-6 | CASSPPTIVYGYTF
TRBJ1-4 | TRBV30 | CAWSVRRGSINEKLFF
TRBJ2-3 | TRBV28 | CASSSGTSGGAGTQYF
TRBJ1-5 | TRBV29-1 | CSAGDRADQPQHF
TRBJ1-3 | TRBV4-3 | CASSQASSGNTIYF
TRBJ2-6 | TRBV10-3 | CAITRDSRANVLTF
TRBJ1-2 | TRBV18 | CASSPNPGGGGYTF
TRBJ2-1 | TRBV18 | CASSPLPARGPPHAYNEQFF
TRBJ2-2 | TRBV5-1 | CASSRVPSGRAVPGELFF
TRBJ1-2 | TRBV7-2 | CASSLGGMSYGYTF
TRBJ1-5 | TRBV18 | CASSQGTGLNQPQHF
TRBJ2-2 | TRBV4-1 | CASSQEGLAGVTGELFF
TRBJ2-7 | TRBV18 | CASSRGQTYEQYF
TRBJ1-2 | TRBV28 | CASSLGQGALNYGYTF
TRBJ2-2 | TRBV4-3 | CASTRGTQNTGELFF
TRBJ2-2 | TRBV29-1 | CSVPEGAGTGELFF
TRBJ2-7 | TRBV5-4 | CASSLGGQSLYEQYF
TRBJ1-2 | TRBV6-5 | CASSKGAGGYTF
TRBJ2-7 | TRBV5-1 | CASSVAAGEQYF
TRBJ2-1 | TRBV28 | CASSHGTGGYNEQFF
TRBJ2-1 | TRBV18 | CASSPSRGRSKSDEQFF
TRBJ1-5 | TRBV7-8 | CASSLGRSQYSNQPQHF
TRBJ2-6 | TRBV2 | CASSELGQGANVLTF
TRBJ1-2 | TRBV14 | CASSLRTGGGGYTF
TRBJ1-2 | TRBV29-1 | CSVGGQSGYTF
TRBJ1-4 | TRBV7-2 | CASSPNKGEKLFF
TRBJ2-7 | TRBV18 | CASSPPGPGAYEQYF
TRBJ1-5 | TRBV7-9 | CASSRTGADNQPQHF
TRBJ2-1 | TRBV11-3 | CASSLGGGHEQFF
TRBJ1-2 | TRBV19 | CASSIALGYTF
TRBJ2-5 | TRBV7-9 | CASSWDRGRMAQYF
TRBJ1-5 | TRBV6-5 | CASSLGPLVGQPQHF
TRBJ2-5 | TRBV7-7 | CASGQGAEETQYF
TRBJ2-1 | TRBV6-4 | CASSDRWGEQFF
TRBJ1-1 | TRBV6-5 | CASCLRAGLAEAFF
TRBJ2-4 | TRBV28 | CASSRGPKVGNIQYF
TRBJ1-1 | TRBV2 | CASSLPGTSEAFF
TRBJ2-1 | TRBV5-1 | CASSPGGGSREQFF
TRBJ2-7 | TRBV18 | CASSPTRGAGSYEQYF
TRBJ1-2 | TRBV11-2 | CASSLGGGYTF
TRBJ2-1 | TRBV7-3 | CASSLPGTQQFF
TRBJ2-7 | TRBV19 | CASNTGTAAGEQYF
TRBJ1-6 | TRBV4-3 | CASSPGSLLNSPLHF
TRBJ2-1 | TRBV11-3 | CASSPGRVPYNEQFF
TRBJ2-3 | TRBV28 | CASRKGGGDTQYF
TRBJ2-3 | TRBV19 | CASSTGLFTDTQYF
TRBJ2-1 | TRBV18 | CASSPVGAPSYNEQFF
TRBJ2-7 | TRBV19 | CASSIDLPDRTYEQYF
TRBJ1-4 | TRBV7-2 | CASSLVGVQGGEKLFF
TRBJ2-2 | TRBV27 | CASSFRGAGELFF
TRBJ1-1 | TRBV28 | CASSPPGTGGPNTEAFF
TRBJ2-3 | TRBV6-5 | CASRRHGPGTDTQYF
TRBJ2-3 | TRBV9 | CASSEGQTDTQYF
TRBJ1-1 | TRBV7-2 | CASSFEWTEAFF
TRBJ2-5 | TRBV10-3 | CAISEGQETQYF
TRBJ2-7 | TRBV7-9 | CASSFEPAWGNEQYF
TRBJ2-5 | TRBV18 | CASSPGASQETQYF